One T cell receptor beta chain is described in this entry. Membership in each cohort depended on participant-reported clinical history. Source study methods: Amplified reference gene primers provided the basis for estimating nucleated cell counts. Data came from immunoSEQ multiplex PCR; TCRdb stores just in-frame clones and leaves some out. V, J and clone size derive from that table, while D and trimming were established from the DNA sequence. There are about 250,000 clones in the sample; over 75% occur only once, and 2% to 2.5% lies in the top ten. This specimen belongs to a study of blood T cell repertoires in COVID-19. Study-wide background: Collection of acute and convalescent COVID-19 samples took place in the United States, Italy and Spain. T cells, B-cell-depleted T cells, or PBMCs supplied cDNA or gDNA.

Germline-derived CDR1 and CDR2 are MNHEY and SVGAGI. After removal of 4 bases from V and 0 bases from J, the junction contained 9 bases not matched to a gene. The CDR3 consists of 16 residues. The sequencing sample was made of PBMCs or T cells enriched from blood (not recorded which). The genes are TRBV6-5 and TRBJ2-7, with 7 bases fitting TRBD1. This receptor was taken from a woman aged 18-29 years who had recovered from COVID-19. CDR3 loop: CASSSTYRGYSYEQYF. The CDR3 bases are TGTGCCAGCAGTTCAACTTACAGGGGCTACTCCTACGAGCAGTACTTC.